This TCR beta chain comes out of a study of shared clonotypes between healthy human individuals. This clone was counted only a few times. Clones were read by immunoSEQ multiplex PCR, and TCRdb kept only the in-frame ones, dropping some. The table includes 550,000 to 800,000 clones, over 65% detected once. The receptor was derived from a woman aged 30 to 39 in good health. Sequences were obtained from memory CD4+ T cells sorted from blood. As for subset: CD45RA-negative fraction.

DNA of the CDR3: TGTGCCAGCAGCGTACAGGGGGGAGGTCAGCCCCAGCATTTT. Residues: CASSVQGGGQPQHF. This sequence joins TRBV7-2 and TRBJ1-5, with 8 bases lining up with TRBD1. The CDR3 is made up of 14 amino acids. With 5 bases clipped from V and 6 bases from J, the junction kept 6 bases outside the gene matches. Germline V gene data show CDR1 as SGHTA and CDR2 as FQGNSA.